This T cell receptor (beta chain) was retrieved from a study of shared clonotypes between healthy human individuals. Study results and caveats: Larger estimated richness was generally seen in naive subsets than in memory subsets. Exclusively blood specimens were collected; tissue repertoires likely differ.

On this clone itself: Antigen specificity is unknown.

Clones were read by immunoSEQ multiplex PCR, and TCRdb kept only the in-frame ones, dropping some. The sample has 550,000 to 850,000 clones; about 74% are singletons. The CDR3 consists of 13 residues. The V gene's germline CDR1 is MDHEN and CDR2 SYDVKM. V gave up 8 bases and J gave up 4 bases; unmatched junction bases: 6. Donors, healthy HIV-negative adults, lacked recent acute infections or vaccinations. There were only Caucasian adults among the donors, and all lived in Nashville, Tennessee. The V and J genes are TRBV28 and TRBJ2-7; 9 nucleotides agree with TRBD2. The receptor's source is a young woman in good health. Sequences were obtained from memory CD4+ T cells sorted from blood. Subset of the sample: CD45RA-negative fraction. CDR3 nucleotide sequence: TGTGCCAGCTCTAGCGGGGATCCTTACGAGCAGTACTTC. Amino acid sequence: CASSSGDPYEQYF.